This T cell receptor (beta chain) was captured by sequencing in a study of blood T cells in healthy people across ages. Sample-barcoded 5' priming and a J-beta primer mix drove a second PCR of roughly 6 to 12 cycles. Every cDNA molecule bore a tag from a template-switch adaptor containing 12 random nucleotides. TCRdb reprocessed the 5' RACE reads with MiXCR, giving one entry per CDR3 protein. The profile covers about 1,500,000 distinct CDR3 sequences, with approximately 28% appearing a single time and about 8% taken by the ten largest. Points from the study as a whole: Higher diversity and more naive CD4+ cells were features of long-lived donors, compared to aged donors. Age showed a roughly linear inverse relationship with TCR beta diversity per million T cells. Considered underestimates were the diversity estimates obtained from one million T cells.

Trimming shortened V by 7 bases and J by 5 bases, and 17 bases separated the two germline ends. This CDR3 contains 14 residues. Germline CDR1 reads MNHNY; CDR2 reads SVGAGI (reference sequence). Turning to this clonotype: Its antigen is still unknown.

The clonotype was recovered from a woman in her 30s in good health. The sequenced material came from blood. The rearrangement uses TRBV6-6 and TRBJ1-2; D is undetermined. DNA of the CDR3: TGTGCCAGCATGAAGTGGCCGGAAAAGTATGGCTACACCTTC. This encodes CASMKWPEKYGYTF.